The 4 T cell receptor beta chains given below trace back to one sample, sequenced in a study of high-grade serous ovarian cancer treatment subgroups. Only in-frame clones appear in the TCRdb table, and some are missing; sequencing was by immunoSEQ multiplex PCR. The sample includes under 6,500 clones, 70% to 80% seen only once; the top ten take 6% to 7.5%. The tumor samples were collected prior to definitive surgery or chemotherapy. The material sequenced was tumor tissue. These receptors were obtained from a human donor with high-grade serous ovarian cancer.

The rearrangement links TRBV5-1 to TRBJ1-1; no reliable D call. V was shortened by 3 bases and J by 7 bases, with 22 bases between the two germline ends. The CDR3 totals 16 residues. The germline V gene has CDR1 SGHRS and CDR2 YFSETQ. In DNA form, the CDR3 reads TGCGCCAGCAGCTCTAATACCCTTACCCGCCCGAATGAAGCTTTCTTT. It encodes CASSSNTLTRPNEAFF. The variable domain in full, with the rest retrieved from reference TRBV5-1 and TRBJ1-1, is KAGVTQTPRYLIKTRGQQVTLSCSPISGHRSVSWYQQTPGQGLQFLFEYFSETQRNKGNFPGRFSGRQFSNSRSEMNVSTLELGDSALYLCASSSNTLTRPNEAFFGQGTRLTVV.

This chain links TRBV27 with TRBJ2-3; D possibly corresponds to TRBD1 (5 bases). The CDR3 loop spans 14 amino acids. Germline CDR1 and CDR2: MNHEY and SMNVEV (reference sequence). V was pared by 3 bases and J by 2 bases, with 9 bases between. The CDR3 sequence is CASSFQGSTDTQYF. The CDR3 DNA reads as TGTGCCAGCAGTTTTCAGGGCTCCACAGATACGCAGTATTTT.

The chain combines TRBV29-1 with TRBJ1-2; a possible D gene is TRBD1 (5 bases). Germline V gene lookup returns CDR1 SQVTM and CDR2 ANQGSEA. Trimming cost V 6 bases and J 8 bases, with 19 bases left between them. The CDR3 covers 13 residues. CDR3 sequence (DNA): TGCAGCGTCGCCGGGGCCGCACGGGAGGGCTACACCTTC. Translation: CSVAGAAREGYTF. Full variable domain (remainder filled in from reference TRBV29-1 and TRBJ1-2): SAVISQKPSRDICQRGTSLTIQCQVDSQVTMMFWYRQQPGQSLTLIATANQGSEATYESGFVIDKFPISRPNLTFSTLTVSNMSPEDSSIYLCSVAGAAREGYTFGSGTRLTVV.

The chain recombines TRBV19 with TRBJ1-2; D gene unclear. V dropped 2 bases and J dropped 8 bases, with 15 bases sitting between them. In germline, CDR1 is LNHDA, CDR2 SQIVND (reference sequence). This CDR3 region has 14 residues. The chain's CDR3 is CASSILSGGIGYTF. The DNA for the CDR3 is TGTGCCAGTAGTATACTCAGTGGAGGGATCGGCTACACCTTC. Full variable domain (rest looked up from reference TRBV19 and TRBJ1-2): DGGITQSPKYLFRKEGQNVTLSCEQNLNHDAMYWYRQDPGQGLRLIYYSQIVNDFQKGDIAEGYSVSREKKESFPLTVTSAQKNPTAFYLCASSILSGGIGYTFGSGTRLTVV.